The T cell receptor (beta chain) under discussion was sequenced for a study of blood T cell repertoires in COVID-19. Study-wide background: Samples representing acute and convalescent COVID-19 were sourced from the United States, Italy and Spain. In each case, the material was cDNA or gDNA derived from T cells, B-cell-depleted T cells, or PBMCs.

V shed 7 bases and J 8 bases; nucleotides not matched to a gene: 5. The CDR3 is 14 amino acids. Germline CDR1 and CDR2: MNHEY and SVGAGI. In the authors' methods: The authors estimated nucleated cell counts from reference gene primer amplification. Data came from immunoSEQ multiplex PCR; TCRdb stores just in-frame clones and leaves some out. That table is the source of V, J and clone size, and D and trimming were worked out from the DNA. Found here are approximately 200,000 clones, around 87% of them singletons; the top ten hold roughly 2.8%. The J gene is TRBJ2-1, the V gene TRBV6-5, with 13 positions matching TRBD2. Sequenced: peripheral blood. This clonotype was obtained from a woman aged 30 to 39 with active or convalescent COVID-19. The CDR3 DNA reads as TGTGCCAGCAAGTGGACTAGCGGGGGTCATGAGCAGTTCTTC. Translation gives CASKWTSGGHEQFF.